This section outlines one TCR beta chain sequence together with its context. This clonotype was seen many times. What antigen it recognizes has not been identified. Within one base of it there is no much larger clone, and no base qualities were kept. This entry is derived from a study of T-cell reconstitution after alpha-beta-depleted transplantation in children listed by TCRdb under 2016. Background on the whole study: Using TCR repertoire profiling, the study followed T-cell immune reconstitution in a quantitative way in children after TCRalphabeta/CD19-depleted allogeneic hematopoietic cell transplantation.

Beyond this particular receptor, the publication reports: The frequencies of hyperexpanded clones fell over the following months, and after one year, T-cell counts and TCRbeta diversity were mostly attributed to newly produced T cells. In some patients, the high TCRbeta diversity seen at day 60 was put down to recipient T cells and intrathymic progenitors that had survived conditioning. About two months after transplant, the apparently early recovery of alphabetaT-cell counts reportedly depended on just several hundred clones that had expanded rapidly and came from non-depleted graft cells.

V is pared back by 3 bases and J by 1 base, with 14 bases lying between the germline termini. The CDR3 contains 15 residues, cysteine and phenylalanine counted. The only DNA kept is the CDR3, 45 bases in frame from the first base. Reading the germline V gene (reference sequence) gives CDR1 DFQATT and CDR2 SNEGSKA. The treatment or condition label corresponds to: allogeneic hematopoietic cell transplantation with graft depleted of TCRalphabeta T cells and CD19 B cells. Transplant recipients were children who received TCRalphabeta/CD19-depleted allogeneic hematopoietic cell grafts. The library came from PCR. Instrument used: Illumina HiSeq 2500. Molecular barcoding was employed in the preparation of TCR libraries, with unique molecular identifiers being used to normalize TCRbeta repertoire quantification. TCRdb itself trimmed the public reads at Q25 with fastp, ran MiXCR and retained productive beta chains. Every entry covers one CDR3 protein and lists the most common genes and DNA from its rows. The sample includes 55,000 to 90,000 distinct CDR3 sequences, with 4.9% observed a single time. The ten largest clones take up 18% of the sample.

The V and J genes are TRBV20-1 and TRBJ2-3; a tentative D match to TRBD2 spans 5 bases. The sequence was obtained from a boy younger than two who had a stem cell transplant for acute myeloid leukemia, so the T cells may come from the graft donor. The sample consisted of PBMCs, mostly from graft donor cells, taken 180 days after TCRalphabeta/CD19-depleted stem cell transplant. The CDR3 loop reads CSASGVARGTDTQYF. In nucleotides, the sequence is TGCAGTGCTAGCGGGGTCGCGAGGGGCACAGATACGCAGTATTTT.